This paragraph covers one TCR beta chain sequence. This specimen belongs to a study of blood T cell repertoires in COVID-19. Study overall: Samples came from the United States, Italy and Spain, spanning acute and convalescent COVID-19. Sample material is recorded as cDNA or gDNA derived from T cells, B-cell-depleted T cells, or PBMCs.

Germline V gene lookup returns CDR1 SGHTA and CDR2 FQGNSA. CDR3 size: 15 residues. With 3 bases clipped from V and 3 bases from J, the junction kept 4 bases outside the gene matches. Under the authors' procedure: Amplification from reference gene primers served as the basis for estimated nucleated cell counts. Measured with immunoSEQ multiplex PCR; TCRdb has only the in-frame clones, and not every one. V and J calls and clone size are as listed in that table; D and trimming were resolved from the DNA. The repertoire holds roughly 380,000 clones, with more than 75% as singletons. This chain joins TRBV7-2 and TRBJ2-7; TRBD1 matches 11 bases. Material for sequencing was peripheral blood. This TCR was sampled from a human donor with acute or convalescent COVID-19. The donor label of this sample is uncertain. The DNA of the CDR3 is TGTGCCAGCAGCTTTGATGGGACAGGGGGCTACGAGCAGTACTTC. Encoded protein: CASSFDGTGGYEQYF.